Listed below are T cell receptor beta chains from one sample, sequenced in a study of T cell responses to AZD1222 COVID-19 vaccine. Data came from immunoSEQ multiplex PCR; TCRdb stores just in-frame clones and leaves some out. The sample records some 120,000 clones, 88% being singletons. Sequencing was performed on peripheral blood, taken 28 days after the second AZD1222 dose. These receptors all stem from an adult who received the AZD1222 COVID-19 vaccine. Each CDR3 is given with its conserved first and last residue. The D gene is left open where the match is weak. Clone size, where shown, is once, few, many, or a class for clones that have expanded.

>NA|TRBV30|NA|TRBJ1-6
TGTGCCTGGGGATGGACGGCCGAACAAGCACCCCTCCACTTT
CAWGWTAEQAPLHF
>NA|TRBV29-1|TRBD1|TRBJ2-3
TGCAGCGTTGAACGGGAACAGGGGTTTGATACGCAGTATTTT
CSVEREQGFDTQYF
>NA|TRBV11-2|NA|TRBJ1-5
TGTGCCAGCAGCCTATCCTTTGATAGCAATCAGCCCCAGCATTTT
CASSLSFDSNQPQHF
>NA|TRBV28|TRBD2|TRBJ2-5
TGTGCCACCTGGACTAGCGGGAAGACCCAAGAGACCCAGTACTTC
CATWTSGKTQETQYF
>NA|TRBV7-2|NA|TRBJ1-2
TGTGCCAGCAGCTTAACTTTGGCAGATGGCTACACCTTC
CASSLTLADGYTF
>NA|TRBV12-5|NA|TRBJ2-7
TGTGCTAGTGGTTTGACTCATACAGGAGGGCCCAGCTCCTACGAGCAGTACTTC
CASGLTHTGGPSSYEQYF
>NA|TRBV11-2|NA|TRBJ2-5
TGTGCCAGCACCGCAGGGTACCAAGAGACCCAGTACTTC
CASTAGYQETQYF
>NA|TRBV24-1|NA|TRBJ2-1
TGTGCCACCAGTGACGCCGGACCCGCGGGCCACAATGAGCAGTTCTTC
CATSDAGPAGHNEQFF
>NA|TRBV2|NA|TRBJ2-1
TGTGCCAGCAGTGGAACCGAGGGGGCCTACAATGAGCAGTTCTTC
CASSGTEGAYNEQFF
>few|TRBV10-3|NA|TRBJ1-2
TGTGCCACGCAATCCGGGGATGGCTACACCTTC
CATQSGDGYTF
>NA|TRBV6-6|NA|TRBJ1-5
TGTGCCAGCAGTTACGCCTCTCGGGCAATTCAGCCCCAGCATTTT
CASSYASRAIQPQHF
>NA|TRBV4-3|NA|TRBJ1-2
TGCGCCAGCAGCCAAGAACTAAAGGGCTATGGCTACACCTTC
CASSQELKGYGYTF
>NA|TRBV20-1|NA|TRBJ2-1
TGCAGTGCTAGAGAGGACAATGAGCAGTTCTTC
CSAREDNEQFF
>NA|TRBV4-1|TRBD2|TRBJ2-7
TGCGCCAGCAGCCAAGATTTGACTAGCGGGAGGCGAGAGCAGTACTTC
CASSQDLTSGRREQYF
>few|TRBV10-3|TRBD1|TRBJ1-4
TGTGCCATCTCGTCCCCGGACAGGGGAAAGGAAAAACTGTTTTTT
CAISSPDRGKEKLFF
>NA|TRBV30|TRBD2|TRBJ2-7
TGTGCCTGTGGTCGGACTAGCGCCCGGTACGAGCAGTACTTC
CACGRTSARYEQYF
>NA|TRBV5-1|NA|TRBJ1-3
TGCGCCAGCAGCTCGGCACTCGCCTCTGGAAACACCATATATTTT
CASSSALASGNTIYF
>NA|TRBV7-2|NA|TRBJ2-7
TGTGCCAGCAGCTTAGGAGGCCCCACAGGGAACCCTTCCTACGAGCAGTACTTC
CASSLGGPTGNPSYEQYF
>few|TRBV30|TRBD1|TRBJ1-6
TGTGCCTGGAGTGTAAGGGGGACAGCGAATTCACCCCTCCACTTT
CAWSVRGTANSPLHF
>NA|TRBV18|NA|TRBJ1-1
TGTGCCAGCTCTTTCACAGGGAGCACTGAAGCTTTCTTT
CASSFTGSTEAFF
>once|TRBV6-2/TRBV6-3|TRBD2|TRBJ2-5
TGTGCCAGCAGCCTCGGCCGATCAGGGACTAGCTTAGGATTAGGAGAGACCCAGTACTTC
CASSLGRSGTSLGLGETQYF
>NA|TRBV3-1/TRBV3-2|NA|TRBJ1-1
TGTGCCAGCAGCCAACTCGGGGGGCACACTGAAGCTTTCTTT
CASSQLGGHTEAFF
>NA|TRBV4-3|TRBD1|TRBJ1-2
TGCGCCAGCAGCCAAGGACAGGGGGCGTATGGCTACACCTTC
CASSQGQGAYGYTF
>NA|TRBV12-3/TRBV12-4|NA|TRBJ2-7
TGTGCCAGCAGTCCCCGGGGTGCCGAGCAGTACTTC
CASSPRGAEQYF
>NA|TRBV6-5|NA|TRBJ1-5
TGTGCCAGCATATCGGGGGCCGGCAATCAGCCCCAGCATTTT
CASISGAGNQPQHF
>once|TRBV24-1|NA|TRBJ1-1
TGTGCCACCAGACGGGACGGACTCTCTGGTGAAGCTTTCTTT
CATRRDGLSGEAFF
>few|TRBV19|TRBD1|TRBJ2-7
TGTGCCAGTAGGAACCGGGACAGATTTTTTGACGAGCAGTACTTC
CASRNRDRFFDEQYF
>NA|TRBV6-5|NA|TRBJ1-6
TGTGCCAGCAGCGCCGGGGTTTTCAATTCACCCCTCCACTTT
CASSAGVFNSPLHF
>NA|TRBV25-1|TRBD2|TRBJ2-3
TGTGCCAGAAACACCTGGGGGGGGTGCACAGATACGCAGTATTTT
CARNTWGGCTDTQYF
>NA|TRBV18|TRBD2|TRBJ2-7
TGTGCCAGCTCACCACGGCGGGGGGAGCAGTACTTC
CASSPRRGEQYF
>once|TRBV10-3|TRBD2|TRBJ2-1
TGTGCCGCGACTAGCCTCACGGACAATGAGCAGTTCTTC
CAATSLTDNEQFF
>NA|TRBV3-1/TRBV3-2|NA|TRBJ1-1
TGTGCCAGCAGCCAATCCCCGGGAGCTGAAGCTTTCTTT
CASSQSPGAEAFF
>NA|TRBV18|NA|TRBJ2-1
TGTGCCAGCTCCCCGGAGCGGTTTACCAACTACAATGAGCAGTTCTTC
CASSPERFTNYNEQFF
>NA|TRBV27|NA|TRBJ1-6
TGTGCCAGCAGTTTGCCCAGGACGGGGACTAATTCACCCCTCCACTTT
CASSLPRTGTNSPLHF
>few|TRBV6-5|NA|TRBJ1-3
TGTGCCAGCAGTCTTAAAGGGTTCTCTGGAAACACCATATATTTT
CASSLKGFSGNTIYF
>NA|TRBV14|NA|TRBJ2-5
TGTGCCAGCAGCCAAGGGACAATAGGAGAGACCCAGTACTTC
CASSQGTIGETQYF
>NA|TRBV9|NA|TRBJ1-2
TGTGCCAGCAGCGTCGGGCCTGGCTACACCTTC
CASSVGPGYTF
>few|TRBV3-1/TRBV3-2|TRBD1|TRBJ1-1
TGTGCCAGCAGCCAAGTGGGACAGGACACTGAAGCTTTCTTT
CASSQVGQDTEAFF
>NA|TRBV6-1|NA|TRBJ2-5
TGTGCCAGCAGTGAAGGGCAGGAGGAAGAGACCCAGTACTTC
CASSEGQEEETQYF
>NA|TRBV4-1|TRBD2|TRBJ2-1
TGCGCCAGCAGCCAACGACTAGCGGGAGACGGGGATGAGCAGTTCTTC
CASSQRLAGDGDEQFF
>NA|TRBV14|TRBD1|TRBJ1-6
TGTGCCAGCAGCCTTACTTGGACAGGGGATTCACCCCTCCACTTT
CASSLTWTGDSPLHF